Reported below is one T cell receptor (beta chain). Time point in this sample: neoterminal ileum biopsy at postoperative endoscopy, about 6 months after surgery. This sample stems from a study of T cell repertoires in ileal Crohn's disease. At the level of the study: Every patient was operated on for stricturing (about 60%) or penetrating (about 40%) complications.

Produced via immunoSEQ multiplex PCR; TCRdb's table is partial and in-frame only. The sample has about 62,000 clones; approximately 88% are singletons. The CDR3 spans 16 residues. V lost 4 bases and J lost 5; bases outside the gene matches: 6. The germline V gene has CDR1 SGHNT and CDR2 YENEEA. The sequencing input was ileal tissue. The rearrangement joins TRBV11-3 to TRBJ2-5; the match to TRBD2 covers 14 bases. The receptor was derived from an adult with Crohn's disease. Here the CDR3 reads CASSWGLAGAGETQYF. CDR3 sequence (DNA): TGTGCCAGCAGCTGGGGACTAGCGGGAGCCGGGGAGACCCAGTACTTC.